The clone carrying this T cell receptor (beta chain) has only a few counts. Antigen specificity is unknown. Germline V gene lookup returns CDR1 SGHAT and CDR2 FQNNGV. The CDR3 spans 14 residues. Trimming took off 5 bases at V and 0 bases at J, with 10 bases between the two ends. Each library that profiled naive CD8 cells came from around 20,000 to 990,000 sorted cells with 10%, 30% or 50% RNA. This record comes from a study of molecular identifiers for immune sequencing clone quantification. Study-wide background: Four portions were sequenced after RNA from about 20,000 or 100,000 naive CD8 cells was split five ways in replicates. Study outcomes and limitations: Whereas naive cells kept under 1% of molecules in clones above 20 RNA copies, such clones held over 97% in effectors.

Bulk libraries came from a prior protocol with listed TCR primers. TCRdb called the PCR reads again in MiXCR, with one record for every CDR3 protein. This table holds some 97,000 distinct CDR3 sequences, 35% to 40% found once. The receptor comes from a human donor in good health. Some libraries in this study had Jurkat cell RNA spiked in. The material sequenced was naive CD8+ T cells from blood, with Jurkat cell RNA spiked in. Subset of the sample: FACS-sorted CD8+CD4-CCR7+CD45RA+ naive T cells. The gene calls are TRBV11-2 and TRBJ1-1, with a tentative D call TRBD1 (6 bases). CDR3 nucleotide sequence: TGTGCCAGCAGCATGGGGGCCGTGAACACTGAAGCTTTCTTT. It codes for CASSMGAVNTEAFF.